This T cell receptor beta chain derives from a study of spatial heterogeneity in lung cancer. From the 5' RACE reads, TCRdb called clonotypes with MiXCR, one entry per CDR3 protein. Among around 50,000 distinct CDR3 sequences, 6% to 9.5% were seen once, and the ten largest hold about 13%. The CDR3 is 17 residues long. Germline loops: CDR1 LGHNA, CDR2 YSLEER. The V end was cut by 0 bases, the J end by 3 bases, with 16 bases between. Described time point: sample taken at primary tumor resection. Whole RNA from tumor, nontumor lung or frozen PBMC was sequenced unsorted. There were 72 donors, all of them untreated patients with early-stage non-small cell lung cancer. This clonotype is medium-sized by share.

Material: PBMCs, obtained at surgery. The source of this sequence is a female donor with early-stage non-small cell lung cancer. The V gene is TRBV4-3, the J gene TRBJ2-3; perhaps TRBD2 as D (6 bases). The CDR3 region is CASSQDYAGGGTDTQYF. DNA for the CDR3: TGCGCCAGCAGCCAAGATTACGCCGGGGGTGGGACAGATACGCAGTATTTT.